These T cell receptor beta chains were read from a single sample in a study of blood T cell repertoires in COVID-19. Using immunoSEQ multiplex PCR, the repertoire was profiled, and TCRdb retains in-frame clones only, with some absent. The table lists about 68,000 clones, roughly 86% of them singletons, with 4.1% in the top ten. Material: peripheral blood. The receptor set was obtained from a man aged 45-65 years with acute or convalescent COVID-19. Both conserved end residues are trimmed from each CDR3. D genes are given only for firm matches.

v_call: TRBV4-2; j_call: TRBJ2-7; d_call: TRBD1; cdr3_aa: ASSQDAPAVTGAYEQY
v_call: TRBV27; j_call: TRBJ2-1; d_call: TRBD1; cdr3_aa: ASRTGGSYNEQF
v_call: TRBV19; j_call: TRBJ1-5; d_call: TRBD1; cdr3_aa: ASTPTGPRSQPQH
v_call: TRBV19; j_call: TRBJ2-1; d_call: TRBD2; cdr3_aa: ASSTYSGWTNEQF
v_call: TRBV6-5; j_call: TRBJ1-1; d_call: NA; cdr3_aa: ASSYSGGTEAF
v_call: TRBV30; j_call: TRBJ1-2; d_call: NA; cdr3_aa: AWMGLANYGYT
v_call: TRBV6-5; j_call: TRBJ1-2; d_call: NA; cdr3_aa: ASRKQGRDDGYT
v_call: TRBV13; j_call: TRBJ1-1; d_call: NA; cdr3_aa: ASSEQGTYTEAF
v_call: TRBV3-1/TRBV3-2; j_call: TRBJ1-1; d_call: NA; cdr3_aa: ASSQVAGLEAF
v_call: TRBV28; j_call: TRBJ2-3; d_call: NA; cdr3_aa: ASSLRQYTDTQY
v_call: TRBV5-1; j_call: TRBJ2-1; d_call: TRBD2; cdr3_aa: ASSLGASGSQYEQF
v_call: TRBV6-5; j_call: TRBJ2-5; d_call: TRBD2; cdr3_aa: ASSYDTGGETQY
v_call: TRBV11-2; j_call: TRBJ2-7; d_call: NA; cdr3_aa: ASSSGTPTYEQY
v_call: TRBV5-6; j_call: TRBJ1-2; d_call: TRBD1; cdr3_aa: ASSTDRENDYGYT
v_call: TRBV7-9; j_call: TRBJ2-7; d_call: TRBD1; cdr3_aa: ASSSRDRSYEQY
v_call: TRBV3-1/TRBV3-2; j_call: TRBJ2-3; d_call: TRBD1; cdr3_aa: ASKRDRGADTQY
v_call: TRBV5-1; j_call: TRBJ1-1; d_call: NA; cdr3_aa: ASSLVSGTANTEAF
v_call: TRBV11-2; j_call: TRBJ1-2; d_call: TRBD1; cdr3_aa: ASSVGQLYGYT
v_call: TRBV5-1; j_call: TRBJ2-5; d_call: NA; cdr3_aa: ASSLGGTDSAQY
v_call: TRBV11-2; j_call: TRBJ2-5; d_call: TRBD2; cdr3_aa: ASSPSGGKETQY
v_call: TRBV7-3; j_call: TRBJ2-7; d_call: TRBD2; cdr3_aa: ASSLGTSGPYEQY
v_call: TRBV19; j_call: TRBJ2-7; d_call: NA; cdr3_aa: ASSIAGYGEQY
v_call: TRBV5-1; j_call: TRBJ1-1; d_call: NA; cdr3_aa: ASSSRDFGTEAF
v_call: TRBV5-4; j_call: TRBJ2-1; d_call: NA; cdr3_aa: ASSFGFTAKISSYNEQF
v_call: TRBV13; j_call: TRBJ2-3; d_call: TRBD2; cdr3_aa: ASSSRLAGFRADTQY
v_call: TRBV6-5; j_call: TRBJ2-5; d_call: TRBD1; cdr3_aa: ASRPTGGQETQY
v_call: TRBV6-5; j_call: TRBJ2-3; d_call: NA; cdr3_aa: ASSYVRGSTDTQY
v_call: TRBV18; j_call: TRBJ1-1; d_call: NA; cdr3_aa: ASSSTLTQTWDTEAF
v_call: TRBV27; j_call: TRBJ1-4; d_call: NA; cdr3_aa: ASSLSMYGPPTTNEKLF
v_call: TRBV28; j_call: TRBJ1-2; d_call: NA; cdr3_aa: ASSLPGTRYGYT
v_call: TRBV10-3; j_call: TRBJ1-4; d_call: NA; cdr3_aa: AISAGGTSYEKLF